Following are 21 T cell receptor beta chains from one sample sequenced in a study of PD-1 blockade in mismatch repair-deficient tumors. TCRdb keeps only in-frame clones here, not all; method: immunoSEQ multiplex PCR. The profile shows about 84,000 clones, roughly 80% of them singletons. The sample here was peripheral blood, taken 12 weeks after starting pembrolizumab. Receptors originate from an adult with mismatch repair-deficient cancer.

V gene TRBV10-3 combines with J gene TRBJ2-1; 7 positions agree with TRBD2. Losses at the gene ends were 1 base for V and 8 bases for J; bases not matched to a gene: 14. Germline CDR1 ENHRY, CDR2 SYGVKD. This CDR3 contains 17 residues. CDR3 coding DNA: TGTGCCATCAGTGAGTGGAGCACTAGCGCGGCAACAGATGAGCAGTTCTTC. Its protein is CAISEWSTSAATDEQFF.

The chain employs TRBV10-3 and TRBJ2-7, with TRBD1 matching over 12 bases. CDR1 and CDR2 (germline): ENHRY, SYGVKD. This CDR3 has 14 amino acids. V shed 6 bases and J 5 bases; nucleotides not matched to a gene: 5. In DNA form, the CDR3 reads TGTGCCATCAGGACGGGACAGGGGGCGGACGAGCAGTACTTC. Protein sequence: CAIRTGQGADEQYF.

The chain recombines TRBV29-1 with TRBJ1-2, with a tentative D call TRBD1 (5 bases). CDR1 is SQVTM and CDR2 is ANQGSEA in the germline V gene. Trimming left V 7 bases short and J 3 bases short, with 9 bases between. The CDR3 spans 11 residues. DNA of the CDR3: TGCAGCGCCCAGGGTTACTATGGCTACACCTTC. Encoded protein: CSAQGYYGYTF.

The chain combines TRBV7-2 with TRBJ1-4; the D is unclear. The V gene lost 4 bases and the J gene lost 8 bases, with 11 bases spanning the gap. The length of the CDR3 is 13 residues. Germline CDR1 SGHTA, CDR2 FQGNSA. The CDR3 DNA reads TGTGCCAGCAGCTCCGGGATTCGCGAAAAACTGTTTTTT. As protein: CASSSGIREKLFF.

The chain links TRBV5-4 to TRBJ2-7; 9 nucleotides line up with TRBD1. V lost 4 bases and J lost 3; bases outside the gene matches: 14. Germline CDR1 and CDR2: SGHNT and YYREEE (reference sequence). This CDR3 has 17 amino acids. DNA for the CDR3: TGTGCCAGCAGCCCTGGGACAGGGTTGGGCGGGAGCTACGAGCAGTACTTC. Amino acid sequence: CASSPGTGLGGSYEQYF.

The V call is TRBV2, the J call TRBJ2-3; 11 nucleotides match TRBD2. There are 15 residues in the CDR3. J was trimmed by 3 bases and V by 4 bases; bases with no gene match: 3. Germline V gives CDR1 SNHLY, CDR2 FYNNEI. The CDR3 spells CASSGLAGGTDTQYF. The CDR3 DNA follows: TGTGCCAGCAGTGGGCTAGCGGGAGGAACAGATACGCAGTATTTT. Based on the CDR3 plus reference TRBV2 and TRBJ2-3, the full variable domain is EPEVTQTPSHQVTQMGQEVILRCVPISNHLYFYWYRQILGQKVEFLVSFYNNEISEKSEIFDDQFSVERPDGSNFTLKIRSTKLEDSAMYFCASSGLAGGTDTQYFGPGTRLTVL.

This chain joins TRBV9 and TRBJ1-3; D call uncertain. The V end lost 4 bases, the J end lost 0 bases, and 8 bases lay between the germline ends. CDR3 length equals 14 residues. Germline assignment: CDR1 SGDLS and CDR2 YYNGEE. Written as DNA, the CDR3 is TGTGCCAGCAGCCAAATGGGCTCTGGAAACACCATATATTTT. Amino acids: CASSQMGSGNTIYF.

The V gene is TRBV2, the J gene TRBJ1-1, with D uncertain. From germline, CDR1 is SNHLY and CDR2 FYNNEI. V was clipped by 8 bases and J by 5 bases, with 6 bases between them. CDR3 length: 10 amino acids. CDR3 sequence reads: CASRGTEAFF. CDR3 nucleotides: TGTGCCAGCCGTGGAACTGAAGCTTTCTTT.

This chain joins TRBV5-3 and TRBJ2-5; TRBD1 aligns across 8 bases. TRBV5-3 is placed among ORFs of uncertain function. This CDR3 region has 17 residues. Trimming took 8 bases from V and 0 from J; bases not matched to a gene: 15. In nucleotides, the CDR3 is TGTGCCAGTAGCCGCTACGGGACAGGCACGTACCAAGAGACCCAGTACTTC. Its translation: CASSRYGTGTYQETQYF.

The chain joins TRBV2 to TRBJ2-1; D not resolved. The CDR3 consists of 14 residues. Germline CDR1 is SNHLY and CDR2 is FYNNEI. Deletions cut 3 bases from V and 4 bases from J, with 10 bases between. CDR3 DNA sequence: TGTGCCAGCAGTGACGGGCCAGGTTACAATGAGCAGTTCTTC. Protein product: CASSDGPGYNEQFF.

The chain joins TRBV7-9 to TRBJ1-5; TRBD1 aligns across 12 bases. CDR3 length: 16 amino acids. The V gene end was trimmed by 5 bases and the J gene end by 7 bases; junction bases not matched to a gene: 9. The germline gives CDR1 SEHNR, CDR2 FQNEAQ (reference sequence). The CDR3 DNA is TGTGCCAGCAGCCCCCGGGACAGGGGGCTCGGACAGCCCCAGCATTTT. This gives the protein CASSPRDRGLGQPQHF.

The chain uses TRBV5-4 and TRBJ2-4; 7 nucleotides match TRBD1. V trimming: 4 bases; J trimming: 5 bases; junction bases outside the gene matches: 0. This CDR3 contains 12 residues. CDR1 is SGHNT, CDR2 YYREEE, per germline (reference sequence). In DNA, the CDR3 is TGTGCCAGCAGCCAGGGGGAAAACATTCAGTACTTC. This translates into CASSQGENIQYF. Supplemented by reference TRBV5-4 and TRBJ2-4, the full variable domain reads ETGVTQSPTHLIKTRGQQVTLRCSSQSGHNTVSWYQQALGQGPQFIFQYYREEENGRGNFPPRFSGLQFPNYSSELNVNALELDDSALYLCASSQGENIQYFGAGTRLSVL.

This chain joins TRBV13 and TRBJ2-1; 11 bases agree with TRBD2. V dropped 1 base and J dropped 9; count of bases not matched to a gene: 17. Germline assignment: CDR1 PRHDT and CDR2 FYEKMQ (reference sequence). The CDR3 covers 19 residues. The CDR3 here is CASSLEVLAGAEGWGEQFF. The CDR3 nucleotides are TGTGCCAGCAGCTTAGAGGTACTAGCGGGAGCGGAAGGCTGGGGTGAGCAGTTCTTC.

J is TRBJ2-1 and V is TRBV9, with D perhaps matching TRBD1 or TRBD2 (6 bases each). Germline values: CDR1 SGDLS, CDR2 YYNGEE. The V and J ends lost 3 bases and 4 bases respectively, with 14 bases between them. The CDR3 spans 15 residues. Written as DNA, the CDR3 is TGTGCCAGCAGCGCGAGCCAAGGGGGGTACAATGAGCAGTTCTTC. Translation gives CASSASQGGYNEQFF.

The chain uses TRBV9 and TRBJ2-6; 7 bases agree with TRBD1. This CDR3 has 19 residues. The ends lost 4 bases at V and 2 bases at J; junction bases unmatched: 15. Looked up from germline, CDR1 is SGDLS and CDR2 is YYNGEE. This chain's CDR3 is CASSPSSGTESPGANVLTF. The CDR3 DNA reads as TGTGCCAGCAGCCCGAGCTCCGGGACAGAAAGTCCTGGGGCCAACGTCCTGACTTTC.

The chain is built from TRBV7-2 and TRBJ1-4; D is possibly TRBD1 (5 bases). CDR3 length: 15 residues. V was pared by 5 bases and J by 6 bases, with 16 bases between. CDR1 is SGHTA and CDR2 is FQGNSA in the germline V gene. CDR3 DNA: TGTGCCAGCAGCCTACACGGGAGGGGCCATGAAAAACTGTTTTTT. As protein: CASSLHGRGHEKLFF.

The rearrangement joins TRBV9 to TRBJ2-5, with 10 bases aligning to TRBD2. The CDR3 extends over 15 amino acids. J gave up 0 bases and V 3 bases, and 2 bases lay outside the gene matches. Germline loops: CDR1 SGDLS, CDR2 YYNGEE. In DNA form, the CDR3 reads TGTGCCAGCAGCGCCCTAGCGGGGGACCAAGAGACCCAGTACTTC. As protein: CASSALAGDQETQYF. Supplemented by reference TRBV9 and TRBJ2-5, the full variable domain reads DSGVTQTPKHLITATGQRVTLRCSPRSGDLSVYWYQQSLDQGLQFLIQYYNGEERAKGNILERFSAQQFPDLHSELNLSSLELGDSALYFCASSALAGDQETQYFGPGTRLLVL.

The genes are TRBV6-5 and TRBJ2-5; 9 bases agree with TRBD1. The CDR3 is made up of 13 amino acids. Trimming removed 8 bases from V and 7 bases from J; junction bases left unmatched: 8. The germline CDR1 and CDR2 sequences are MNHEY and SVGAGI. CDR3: CASWDRALRTQYF. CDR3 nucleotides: TGTGCCAGCTGGGACAGGGCTCTTCGGACCCAGTACTTC.

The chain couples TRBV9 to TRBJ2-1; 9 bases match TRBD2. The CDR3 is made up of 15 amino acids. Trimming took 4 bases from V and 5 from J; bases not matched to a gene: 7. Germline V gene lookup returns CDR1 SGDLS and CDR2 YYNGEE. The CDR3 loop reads CASSRGSGRNNEQFF. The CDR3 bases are TGTGCCAGCAGCAGGGGGAGCGGGAGGAACAATGAGCAGTTCTTC.

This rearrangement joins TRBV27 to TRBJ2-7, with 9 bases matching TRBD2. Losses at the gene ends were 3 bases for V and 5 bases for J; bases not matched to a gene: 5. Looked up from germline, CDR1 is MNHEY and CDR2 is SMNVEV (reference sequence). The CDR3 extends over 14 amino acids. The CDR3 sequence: CASSFAGGGNEQYF. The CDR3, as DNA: TGTGCCAGCAGTTTCGCGGGAGGGGGCAACGAGCAGTACTTC.

CDR3 coding DNA: TGTGCCAGTCATCTACAGAATAGCAATCAGCCCCAGCATTTT. Encoded protein: CASHLQNSNQPQHF. This rearrangement joins TRBV19 to TRBJ1-5, with unresolved D. The ends were cut back, 8 bases at V and 0 bases at J, with 11 bases in the middle. The germline V gene encodes CDR1 LNHDA and CDR2 SQIVND (reference sequence). CDR3 length: 14 amino acids.